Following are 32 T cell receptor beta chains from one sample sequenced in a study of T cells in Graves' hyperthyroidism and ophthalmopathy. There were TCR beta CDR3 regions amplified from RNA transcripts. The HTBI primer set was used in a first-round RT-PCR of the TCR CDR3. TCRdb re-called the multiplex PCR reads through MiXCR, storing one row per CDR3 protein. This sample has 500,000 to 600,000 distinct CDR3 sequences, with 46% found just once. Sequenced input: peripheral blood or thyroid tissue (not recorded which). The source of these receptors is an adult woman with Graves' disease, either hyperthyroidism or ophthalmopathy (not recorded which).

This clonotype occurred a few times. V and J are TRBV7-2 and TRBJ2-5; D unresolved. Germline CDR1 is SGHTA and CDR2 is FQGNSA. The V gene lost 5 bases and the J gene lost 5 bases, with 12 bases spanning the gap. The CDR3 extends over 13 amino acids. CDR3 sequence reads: CASSRVGRETQYF. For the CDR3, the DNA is TGTGCCAGCAGCCGAGTCGGAAGGGAGACCCAGTACTTC.

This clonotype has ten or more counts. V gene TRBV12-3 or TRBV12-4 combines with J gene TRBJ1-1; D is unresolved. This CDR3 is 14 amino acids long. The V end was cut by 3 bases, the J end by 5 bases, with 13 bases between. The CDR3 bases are TGTGCCAGCAGTTTGGGCGGCAGTTCAACTGAAGCTTTCTTT. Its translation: CASSLGGSSTEAFF.

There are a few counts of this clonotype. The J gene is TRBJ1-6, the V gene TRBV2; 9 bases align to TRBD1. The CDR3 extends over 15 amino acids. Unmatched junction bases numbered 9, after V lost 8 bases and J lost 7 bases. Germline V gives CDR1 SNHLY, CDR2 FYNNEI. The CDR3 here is CASLNGDRGNSPLHF. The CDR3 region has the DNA TGTGCCAGCCTAAACGGCGACAGGGGGAATTCACCCCTCCACTTT.

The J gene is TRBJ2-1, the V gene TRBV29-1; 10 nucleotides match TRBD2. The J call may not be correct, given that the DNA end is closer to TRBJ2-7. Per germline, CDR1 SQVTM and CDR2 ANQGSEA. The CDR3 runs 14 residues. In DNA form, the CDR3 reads TGCAGCGCTCCTAGCGGGAGCTCCTACAATGAGCAGTACTTC. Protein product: CSAPSGSSYNEQYF.

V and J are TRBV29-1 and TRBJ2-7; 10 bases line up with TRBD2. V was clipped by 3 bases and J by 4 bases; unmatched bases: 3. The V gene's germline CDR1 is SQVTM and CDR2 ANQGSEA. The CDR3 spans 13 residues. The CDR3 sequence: CSVESSGGYEQYF. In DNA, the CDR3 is TGCAGCGTTGAGTCTAGCGGGGGTTACGAGCAGTACTTC.

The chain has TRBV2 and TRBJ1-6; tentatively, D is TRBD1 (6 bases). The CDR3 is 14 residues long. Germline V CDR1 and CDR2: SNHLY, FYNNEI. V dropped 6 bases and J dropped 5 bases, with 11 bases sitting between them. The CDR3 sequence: CASRDSTDNSPLHF. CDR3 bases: TGTGCCAGCAGGGACAGCACCGATAATTCACCCCTCCACTTT.

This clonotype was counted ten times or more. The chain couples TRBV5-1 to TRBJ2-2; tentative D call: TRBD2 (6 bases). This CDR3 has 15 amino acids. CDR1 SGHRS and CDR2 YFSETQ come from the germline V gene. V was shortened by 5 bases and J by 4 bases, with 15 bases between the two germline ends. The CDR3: CASSYDQTSTGELFF. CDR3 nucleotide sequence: TGCGCCAGCAGTTACGACCAGACTAGCACCGGGGAGCTGTTTTTT.

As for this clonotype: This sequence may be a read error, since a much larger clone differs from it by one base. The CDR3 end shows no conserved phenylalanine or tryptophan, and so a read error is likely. The CDR3: CASNKGNLREKLFL. DNA of the CDR3: TGTGCCAGCAACAAGGGTAATTTGCGGGAAAAACTGTTTCTT. The chain joins TRBV6-1 to TRBJ1-4; D ambiguous. CDR3 length: 14 amino acids. The V and J ends lost 7 bases and 8 bases respectively, with 17 bases between them. CDR1 is MNHNS, CDR2 SASEGT, per germline.

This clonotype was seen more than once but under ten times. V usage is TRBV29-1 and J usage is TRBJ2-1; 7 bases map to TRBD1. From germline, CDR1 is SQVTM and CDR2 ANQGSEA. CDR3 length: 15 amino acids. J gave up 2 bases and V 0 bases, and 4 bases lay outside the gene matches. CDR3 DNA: TGCAGCGTTGAAGACTTGGGACAGCCCTACAATGAGCAGTTCTTC. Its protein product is CSVEDLGQPYNEQFF.

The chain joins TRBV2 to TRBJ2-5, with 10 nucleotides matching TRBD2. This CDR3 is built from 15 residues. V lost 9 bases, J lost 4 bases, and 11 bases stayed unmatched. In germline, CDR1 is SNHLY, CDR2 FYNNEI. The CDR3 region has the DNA TGTGCCAGAAGAGAGCGGGGGGGCATTGGAGAGACCCAGTACTTC. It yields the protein CARRERGGIGETQYF.

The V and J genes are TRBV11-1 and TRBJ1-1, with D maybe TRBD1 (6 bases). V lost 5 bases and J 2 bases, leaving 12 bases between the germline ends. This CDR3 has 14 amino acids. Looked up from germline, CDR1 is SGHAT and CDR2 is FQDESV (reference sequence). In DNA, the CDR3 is TGTGCCAGCAGCCTCCACGGGGGCAACACTGAAGCTTTCTTT. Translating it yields CASSLHGGNTEAFF. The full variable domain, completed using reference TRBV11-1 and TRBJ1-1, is EAEVAQSPRYKITEKSQAVAFWCDPISGHATLYWYRQILGQGPELLVQFQDESVVDDSQLPKDRFSAERLKGVDSTLKIQPAELGDSAMYLCASSLHGGNTEAFFGQGTRLTVV.

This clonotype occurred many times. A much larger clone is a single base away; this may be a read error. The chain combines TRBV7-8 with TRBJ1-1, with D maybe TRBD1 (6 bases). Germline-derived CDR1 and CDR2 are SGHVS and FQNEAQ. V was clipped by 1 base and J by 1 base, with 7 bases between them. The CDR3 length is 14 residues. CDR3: CASSLEGQNTEAFF. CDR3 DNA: TGTGCCAGCAGCTTAGAGGGACAGAACACTGAAGCTTTCTTT.

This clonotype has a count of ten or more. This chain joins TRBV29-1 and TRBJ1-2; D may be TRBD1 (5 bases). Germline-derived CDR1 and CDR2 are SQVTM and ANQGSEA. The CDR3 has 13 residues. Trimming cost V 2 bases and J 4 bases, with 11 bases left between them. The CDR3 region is CSVEPGTGYGYTF. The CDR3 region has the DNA TGCAGCGTTGAACCAGGGACGGGCTATGGCTACACCTTC.

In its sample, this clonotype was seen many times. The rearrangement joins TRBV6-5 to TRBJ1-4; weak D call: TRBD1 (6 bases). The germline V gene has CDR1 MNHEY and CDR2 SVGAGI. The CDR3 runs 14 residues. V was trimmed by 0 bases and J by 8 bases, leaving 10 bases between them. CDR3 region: CASSYSGGEEKLFF. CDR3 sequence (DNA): TGTGCCAGCAGTTACTCTGGGGGCGAGGAAAAACTGTTTTTT.

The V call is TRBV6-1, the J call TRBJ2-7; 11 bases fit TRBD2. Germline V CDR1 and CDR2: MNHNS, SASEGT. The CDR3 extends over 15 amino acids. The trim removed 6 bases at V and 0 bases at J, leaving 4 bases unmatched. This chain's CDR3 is CASRVLAGDSYEQYF. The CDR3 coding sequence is TGTGCCAGCAGAGTACTAGCGGGGGACTCCTACGAGCAGTACTTC.

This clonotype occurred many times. As DNA, the CDR3 is TGTGCCAGCAGTCCCGGGACAGGATTAACTGAAGCTTTCTTT. Its translation is CASSPGTGLTEAFF. J is TRBJ1-1 and V is TRBV12-3 or TRBV12-4; 8 positions match TRBD1. Unmatched junction bases numbered 7, after V lost 5 bases and J lost 5 bases. The CDR3 runs to 14 residues.

CDR3 coding DNA: TGTGCCAGCAGCTCCCCCGGGGTTCAGCCCCAGCATTTT. Its protein product is CASSSPGVQPQHF. This chain links TRBV7-9 with TRBJ1-5, with D unclear. Germline loops: CDR1 SEHNR, CDR2 FQNEAQ (reference sequence). V lost 4 bases, J lost 6 bases, and 10 bases lay in between. The CDR3 is 13 residues long.

The CDR3 loop is CATSSTRGTQYF. Here the CDR3 DNA reads TGTGCCACCAGTTCTACTCGCGGGACCCAGTACTTC. This chain links TRBV15 with TRBJ2-5; D uncertain. This CDR3 comprises 12 residues. V gave up 6 bases and J gave up 7 bases, with 12 bases separating them. The germline V gene has CDR1 LNHNV and CDR2 YYDKDF (reference sequence).

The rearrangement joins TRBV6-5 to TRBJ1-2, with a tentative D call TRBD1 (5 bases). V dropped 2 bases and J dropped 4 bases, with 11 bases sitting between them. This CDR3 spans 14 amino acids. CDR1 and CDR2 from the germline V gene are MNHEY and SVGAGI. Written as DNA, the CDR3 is TGTGCCAGCAGTTACGGAGCAGGGCGCTATGGCTACACCTTC. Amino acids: CASSYGAGRYGYTF.

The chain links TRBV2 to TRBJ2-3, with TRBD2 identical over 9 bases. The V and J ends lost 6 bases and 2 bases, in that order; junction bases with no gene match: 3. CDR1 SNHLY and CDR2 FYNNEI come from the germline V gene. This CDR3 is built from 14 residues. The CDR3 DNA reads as TGTGCCAGCAGGCTAGCGGGGTCCACAGATACGCAGTATTTT. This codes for CASRLAGSTDTQYF. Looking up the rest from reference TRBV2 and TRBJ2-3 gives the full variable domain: EPEVTQTPSHQVTQMGQEVILRCVPISNHLYFYWYRQILGQKVEFLVSFYNNEISEKSEIFDDQFSVERPDGSNFTLKIRSTKLEDSAMYFCASRLAGSTDTQYFGPGTRLTVL.

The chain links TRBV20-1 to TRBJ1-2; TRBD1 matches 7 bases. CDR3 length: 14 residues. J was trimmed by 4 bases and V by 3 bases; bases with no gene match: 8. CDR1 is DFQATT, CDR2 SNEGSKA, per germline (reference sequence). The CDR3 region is CSASDRAPSYGYTF. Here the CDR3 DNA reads TGCAGTGCTAGCGACAGGGCGCCTAGCTATGGCTACACCTTC.

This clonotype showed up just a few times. DNA for the CDR3: TGTGCCACCAGCAGGGGGGACAGGGGGATGGAGACCCAGTACTTC. Translated, it gives CATSRGDRGMETQYF. The rearrangement uses TRBV15 and TRBJ2-5; TRBD1 matches at 11 bases. CDR1 and CDR2 from the germline V gene are LNHNV and YYDKDF (reference sequence). Germline trimming cut 3 bases from V and 5 bases from J; bases unmatched to any gene: 5. The length of the CDR3 is 15 residues.

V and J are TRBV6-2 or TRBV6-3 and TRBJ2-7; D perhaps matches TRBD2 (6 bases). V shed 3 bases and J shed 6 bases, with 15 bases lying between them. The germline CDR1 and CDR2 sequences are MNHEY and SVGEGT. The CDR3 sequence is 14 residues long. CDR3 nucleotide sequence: TGTGCCAGCAGTTATTGGGGGGTACCCGGCGAGCAGTACTTC. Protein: CASSYWGVPGEQYF.

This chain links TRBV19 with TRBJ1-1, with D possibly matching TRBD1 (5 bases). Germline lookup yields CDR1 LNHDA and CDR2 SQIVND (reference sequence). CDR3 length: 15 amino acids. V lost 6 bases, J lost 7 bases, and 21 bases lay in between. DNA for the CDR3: TGTGCCAGTAGAGGCGGAAGGGGAGATGATAGTGAAGCTTTCTTT. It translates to CASRGGRGDDSEAFF.

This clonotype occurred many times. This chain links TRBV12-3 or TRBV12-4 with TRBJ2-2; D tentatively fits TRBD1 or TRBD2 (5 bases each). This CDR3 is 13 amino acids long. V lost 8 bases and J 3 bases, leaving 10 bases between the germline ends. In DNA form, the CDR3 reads TGTGCCAGCCTGGGACCCTACACCGGGGAGCTGTTTTTT. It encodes CASLGPYTGELFF.

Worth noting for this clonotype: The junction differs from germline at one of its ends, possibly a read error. The CDR3 nucleotides read TGTGCCAGCAGCCTACGGGACCGCCCGAACACCGGGGAGCTGTCTTGG. Translation: CASSLRDRPNTGELSW. The rearrangement uses TRBV5-5 and TRBJ2-2; D could derive from TRBD1 or TRBD2 (5 bases each). CDR3 size: 16 residues. CDR1 and CDR2 (germline): SGHKS, YYEKEE (reference sequence).

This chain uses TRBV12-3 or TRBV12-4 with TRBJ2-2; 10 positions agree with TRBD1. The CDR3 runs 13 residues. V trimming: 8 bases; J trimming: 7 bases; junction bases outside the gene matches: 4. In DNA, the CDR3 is TGTGCCAGCCGGGACAGGGGAAGCGGGGAGCTGTTTTTT. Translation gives CASRDRGSGELFF.

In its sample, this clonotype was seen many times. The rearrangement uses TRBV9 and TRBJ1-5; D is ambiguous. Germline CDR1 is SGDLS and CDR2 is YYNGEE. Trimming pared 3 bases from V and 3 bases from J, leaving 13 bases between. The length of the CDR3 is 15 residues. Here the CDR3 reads CASSETAVYNQPQHF. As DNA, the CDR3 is TGTGCCAGCAGCGAGACTGCAGTATACAATCAGCCCCAGCATTTT.

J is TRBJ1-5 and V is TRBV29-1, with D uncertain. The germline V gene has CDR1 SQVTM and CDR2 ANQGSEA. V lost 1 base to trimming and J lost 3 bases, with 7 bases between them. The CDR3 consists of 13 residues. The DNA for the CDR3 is TGCAGCGTTGAAGTCCAGCCCAATCAGCCCCAGCATTTT. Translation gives CSVEVQPNQPQHF.

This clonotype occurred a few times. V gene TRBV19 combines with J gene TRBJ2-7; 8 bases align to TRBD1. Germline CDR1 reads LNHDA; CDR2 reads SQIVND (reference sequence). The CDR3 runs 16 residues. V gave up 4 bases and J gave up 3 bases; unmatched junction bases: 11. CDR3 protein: CASSKSDRVGDYEQYF. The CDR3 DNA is TGTGCCAGTAGTAAGTCGGACAGGGTCGGAGACTACGAGCAGTACTTC.

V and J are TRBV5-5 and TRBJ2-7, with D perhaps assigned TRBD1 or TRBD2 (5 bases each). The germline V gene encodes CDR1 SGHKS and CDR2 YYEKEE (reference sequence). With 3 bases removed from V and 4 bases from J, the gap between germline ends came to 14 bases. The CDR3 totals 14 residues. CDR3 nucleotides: TGTGCCAGCAGCTCCCAGCTGGGGGTGTACGAGCAGTACTTC. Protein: CASSSQLGVYEQYF.

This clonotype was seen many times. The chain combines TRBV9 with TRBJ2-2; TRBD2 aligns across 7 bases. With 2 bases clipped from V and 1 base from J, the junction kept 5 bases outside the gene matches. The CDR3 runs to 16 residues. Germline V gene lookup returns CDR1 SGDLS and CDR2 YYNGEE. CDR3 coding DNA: TGTGCCAGCAGCGTCAGACTAGCCGAGAACACCGGGGAGCTGTTTTTT. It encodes CASSVRLAENTGELFF.